This T cell receptor beta chain was retrieved from a study of control samples from healthy donors and cancer patients. Germline V gives CDR1 MNHEY, CDR2 SMNVEV (reference sequence). This CDR3 spans 10 amino acids. V lost 6 bases and J lost 2, with 2 bases in between. Method: immunoSEQ multiplex PCR; TCRdb's copy keeps in-frame clones and lacks some. The table includes some 82,000 clones, approximately 82% detected once. The genes are TRBV27 and TRBJ2-7; no clear D gene. Sequencing was done on a sample of PBMCs. This receptor was identified in a man between 60 and 75 years old with head and neck cancer. CDR3 sequence reads: CASRPYEQYF. The CDR3 DNA reads TGTGCCAGCAGGCCCTACGAGCAGTACTTC.